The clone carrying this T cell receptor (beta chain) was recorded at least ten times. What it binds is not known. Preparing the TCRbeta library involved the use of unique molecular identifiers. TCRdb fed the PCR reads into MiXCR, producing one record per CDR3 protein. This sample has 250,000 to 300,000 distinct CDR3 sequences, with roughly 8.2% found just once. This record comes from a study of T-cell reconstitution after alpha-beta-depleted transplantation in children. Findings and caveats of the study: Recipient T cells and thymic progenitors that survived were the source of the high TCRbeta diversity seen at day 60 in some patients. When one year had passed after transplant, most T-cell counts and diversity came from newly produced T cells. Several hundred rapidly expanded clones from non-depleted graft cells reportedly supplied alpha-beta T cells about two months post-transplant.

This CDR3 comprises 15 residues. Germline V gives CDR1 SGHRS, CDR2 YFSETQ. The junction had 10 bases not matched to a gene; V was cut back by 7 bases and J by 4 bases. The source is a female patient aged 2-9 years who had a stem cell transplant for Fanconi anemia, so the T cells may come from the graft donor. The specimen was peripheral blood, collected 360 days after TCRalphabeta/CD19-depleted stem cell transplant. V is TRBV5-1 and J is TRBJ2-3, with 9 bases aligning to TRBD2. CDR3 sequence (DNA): TGCGCCAGCCGTGATAGCGGGAGTTGGGCAGATACGCAGTATTTT. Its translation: CASRDSGSWADTQYF.